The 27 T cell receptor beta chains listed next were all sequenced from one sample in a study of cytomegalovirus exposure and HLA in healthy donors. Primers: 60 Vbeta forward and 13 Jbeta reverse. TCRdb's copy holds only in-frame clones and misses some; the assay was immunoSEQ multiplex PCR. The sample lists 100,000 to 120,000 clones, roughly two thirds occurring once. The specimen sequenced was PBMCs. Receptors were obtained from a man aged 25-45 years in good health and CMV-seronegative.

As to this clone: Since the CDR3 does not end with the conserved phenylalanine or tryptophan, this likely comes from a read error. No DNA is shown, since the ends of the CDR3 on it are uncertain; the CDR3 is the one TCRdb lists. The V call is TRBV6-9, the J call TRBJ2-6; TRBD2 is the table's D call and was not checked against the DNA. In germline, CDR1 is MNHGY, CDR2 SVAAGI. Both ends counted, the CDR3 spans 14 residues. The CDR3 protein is CASSYYGRALRAVL.

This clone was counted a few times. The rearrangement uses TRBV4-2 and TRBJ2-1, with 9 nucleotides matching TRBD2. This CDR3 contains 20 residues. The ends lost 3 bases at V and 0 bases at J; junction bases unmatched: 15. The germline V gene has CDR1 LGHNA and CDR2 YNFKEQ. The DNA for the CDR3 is TGTGCCAGCAGCCATCCTTTACTAGCGGGCCTGTCAAGCTCCTACAATGAGCAGTTCTTC. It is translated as CASSHPLLAGLSSSYNEQFF.

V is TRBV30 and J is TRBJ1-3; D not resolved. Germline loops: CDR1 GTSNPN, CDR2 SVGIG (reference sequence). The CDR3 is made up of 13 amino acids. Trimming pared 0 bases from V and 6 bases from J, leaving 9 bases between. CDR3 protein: CAWSVNSLNTIYF. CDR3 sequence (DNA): TGTGCCTGGAGTGTAAACAGTTTAAACACCATATATTTT.

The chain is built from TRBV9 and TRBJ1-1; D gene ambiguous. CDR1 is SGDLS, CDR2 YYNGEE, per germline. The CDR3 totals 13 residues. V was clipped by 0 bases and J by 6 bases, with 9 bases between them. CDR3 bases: TGTGCCAGCAGCGTAGATAATGTCGCTGAAGCTTTCTTT. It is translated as CASSVDNVAEAFF.

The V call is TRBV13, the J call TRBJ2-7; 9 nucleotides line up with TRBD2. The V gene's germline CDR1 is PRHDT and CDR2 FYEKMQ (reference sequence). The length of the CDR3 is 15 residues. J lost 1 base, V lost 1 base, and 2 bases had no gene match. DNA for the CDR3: TGTGCCAGCAGCTTAGTAGCGGGAGTATCCTACGAGCAGTACTTC. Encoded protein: CASSLVAGVSYEQYF.

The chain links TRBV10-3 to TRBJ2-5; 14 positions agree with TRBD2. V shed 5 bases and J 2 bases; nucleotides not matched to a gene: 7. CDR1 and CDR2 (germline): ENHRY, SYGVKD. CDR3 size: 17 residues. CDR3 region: CAISPGLAGVRQETQYF. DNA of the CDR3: TGTGCCATCAGTCCGGGACTAGCGGGAGTTCGGCAAGAGACCCAGTACTTC.

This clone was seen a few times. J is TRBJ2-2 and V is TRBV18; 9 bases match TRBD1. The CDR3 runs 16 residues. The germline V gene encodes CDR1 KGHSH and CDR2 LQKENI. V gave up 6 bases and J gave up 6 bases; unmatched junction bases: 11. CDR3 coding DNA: TGTGCCAGCTCGAAGACGGACAGGGGAAGGTCCGGGGAGCTGTTTTTT. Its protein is CASSKTDRGRSGELFF.

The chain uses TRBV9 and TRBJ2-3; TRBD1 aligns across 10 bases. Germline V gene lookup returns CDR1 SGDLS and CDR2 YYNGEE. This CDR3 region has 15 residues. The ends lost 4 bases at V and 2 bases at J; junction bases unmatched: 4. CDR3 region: CASSPGTGDTDTQYF. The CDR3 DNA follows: TGTGCCAGCAGCCCAGGGACAGGGGACACAGATACGCAGTATTTT.

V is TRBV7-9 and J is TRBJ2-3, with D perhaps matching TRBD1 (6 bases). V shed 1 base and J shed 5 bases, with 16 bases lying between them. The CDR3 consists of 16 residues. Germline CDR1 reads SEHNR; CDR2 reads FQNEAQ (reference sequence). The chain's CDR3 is CASSLETGVYLDTQYF. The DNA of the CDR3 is TGTGCCAGCAGCTTAGAGACAGGCGTGTACCTAGATACGCAGTATTTT. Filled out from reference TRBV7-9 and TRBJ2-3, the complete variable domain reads DTGVSQNPRHKITKRGQNVTFRCDPISEHNRLYWYRQTLGQGPEFLTYFQNEAQLEKSRLLSDRFSAERPKGSFSTLEIQRTEQGDSAMYLCASSLETGVYLDTQYFGPGTRLTVL.

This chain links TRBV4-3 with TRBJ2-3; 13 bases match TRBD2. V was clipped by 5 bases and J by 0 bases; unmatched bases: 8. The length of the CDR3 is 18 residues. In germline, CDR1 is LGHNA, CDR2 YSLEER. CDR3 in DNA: TGCGCCAGCAGCAGGGGACTAGCGGGAATCCTTAGCACAGATACGCAGTATTTT. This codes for CASSRGLAGILSTDTQYF.

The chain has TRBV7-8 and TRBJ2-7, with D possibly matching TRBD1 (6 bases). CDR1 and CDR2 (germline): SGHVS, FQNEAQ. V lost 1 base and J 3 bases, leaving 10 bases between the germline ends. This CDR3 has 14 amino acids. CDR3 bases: TGTGCCAGCAGCTTAGAGACAGGCTTCTACGAGCAGTACTTC. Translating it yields CASSLETGFYEQYF.

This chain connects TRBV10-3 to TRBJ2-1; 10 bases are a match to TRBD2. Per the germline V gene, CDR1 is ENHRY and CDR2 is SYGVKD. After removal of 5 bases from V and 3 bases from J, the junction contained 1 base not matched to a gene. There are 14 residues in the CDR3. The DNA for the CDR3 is TGTGCCATCAGTCTAGCGGGAGACTACAATGAGCAGTTCTTC. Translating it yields CAISLAGDYNEQFF.

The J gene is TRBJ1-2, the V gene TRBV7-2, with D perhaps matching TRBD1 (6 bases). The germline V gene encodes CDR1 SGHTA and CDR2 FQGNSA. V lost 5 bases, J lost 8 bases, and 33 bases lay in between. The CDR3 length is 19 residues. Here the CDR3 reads CASSPGFGPGASLSRGYTF. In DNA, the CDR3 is TGTGCCAGCAGCCCCGGGTTTGGGCCAGGGGCTTCCTTAAGTCGGGGCTACACCTTC.

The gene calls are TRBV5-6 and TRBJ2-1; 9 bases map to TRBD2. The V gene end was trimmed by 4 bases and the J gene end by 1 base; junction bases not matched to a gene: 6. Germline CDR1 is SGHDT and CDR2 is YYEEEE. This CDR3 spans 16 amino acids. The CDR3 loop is CASSKATSGSYNEQFF. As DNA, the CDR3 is TGTGCCAGCAGCAAGGCGACTAGCGGATCCTACAATGAGCAGTTCTTC.

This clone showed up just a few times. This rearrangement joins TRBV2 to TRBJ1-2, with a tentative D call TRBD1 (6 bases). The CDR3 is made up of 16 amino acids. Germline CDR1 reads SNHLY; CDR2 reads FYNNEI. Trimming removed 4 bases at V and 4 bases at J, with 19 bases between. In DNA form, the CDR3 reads TGTGCCAGCAGTGGGATCACAGGGACGACCCGCTATGGCTACACCTTC. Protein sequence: CASSGITGTTRYGYTF.

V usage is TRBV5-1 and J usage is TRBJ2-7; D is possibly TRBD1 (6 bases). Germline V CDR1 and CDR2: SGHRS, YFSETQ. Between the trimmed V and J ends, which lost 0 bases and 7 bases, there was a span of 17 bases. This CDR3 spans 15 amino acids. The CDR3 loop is CASSLDTGPEGEQYF. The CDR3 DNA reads TGCGCCAGCAGCTTGGATACAGGGCCCGAAGGGGAGCAGTACTTC.

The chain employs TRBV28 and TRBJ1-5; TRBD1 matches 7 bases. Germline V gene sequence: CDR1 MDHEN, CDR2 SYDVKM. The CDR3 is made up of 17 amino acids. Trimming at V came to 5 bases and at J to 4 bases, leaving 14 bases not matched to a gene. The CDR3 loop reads CASSNRANRGRNQPQHF. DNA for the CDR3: TGTGCCAGCAGTAATAGGGCGAACAGGGGAAGAAATCAGCCCCAGCATTTT.

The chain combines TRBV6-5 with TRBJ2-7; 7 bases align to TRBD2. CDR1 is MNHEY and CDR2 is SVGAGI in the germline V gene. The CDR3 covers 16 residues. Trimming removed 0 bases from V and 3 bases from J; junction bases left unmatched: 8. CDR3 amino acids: CASSYSSSGRVYEQYF. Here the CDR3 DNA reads TGTGCCAGCAGTTACTCGAGTAGCGGGCGGGTCTACGAGCAGTACTTC.

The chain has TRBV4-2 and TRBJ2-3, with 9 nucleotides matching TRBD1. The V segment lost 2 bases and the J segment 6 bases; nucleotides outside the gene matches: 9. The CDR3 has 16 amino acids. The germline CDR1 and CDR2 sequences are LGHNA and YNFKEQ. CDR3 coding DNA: TGTGCCAGCAGCCAACGGGGACAGGGTTTCGTGGATACGCAGTATTTT. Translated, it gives CASSQRGQGFVDTQYF.

The CDR3 bases are TGTGCCAGCAGCCCCGGGGCCACTAGCGGGGGGGAGACCCAGTACTTC. It specifies CASSPGATSGGETQYF. The rearrangement joins TRBV9 to TRBJ2-5; 12 nucleotides align to TRBD2. The CDR3 runs to 16 residues. Germline loops: CDR1 SGDLS, CDR2 YYNGEE. Trimming removed 4 bases from V and 5 bases from J; junction bases left unmatched: 9. Full variable domain (rest looked up from reference TRBV9 and TRBJ2-5): DSGVTQTPKHLITATGQRVTLRCSPRSGDLSVYWYQQSLDQGLQFLIQYYNGEERAKGNILERFSAQQFPDLHSELNLSSLELGDSALYFCASSPGATSGGETQYFGPGTRLLVL.

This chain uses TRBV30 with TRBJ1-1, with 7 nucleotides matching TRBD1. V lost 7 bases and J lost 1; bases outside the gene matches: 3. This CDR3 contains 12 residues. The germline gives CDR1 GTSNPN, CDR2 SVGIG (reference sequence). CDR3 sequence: CALRTGNTEAFF. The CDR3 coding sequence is TGTGCCTTACGGACAGGGAACACTGAAGCTTTCTTT.

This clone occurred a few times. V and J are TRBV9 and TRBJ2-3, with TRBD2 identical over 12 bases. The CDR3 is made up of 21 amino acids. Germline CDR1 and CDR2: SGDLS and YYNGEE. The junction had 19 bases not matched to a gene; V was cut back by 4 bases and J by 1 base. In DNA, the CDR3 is TGTGCCAGCAGCTCCTCAACCCCTCGACCGGGACTAGCGGGCGGCACAGATACGCAGTATTTT. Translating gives CASSSSTPRPGLAGGTDTQYF.

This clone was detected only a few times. Written as DNA, the CDR3 is TGTGCCAGCAGTTTGGGAGCTCTGCAAGAGACCCAGTACTTC. Translated, it gives CASSLGALQETQYF. This sequence joins TRBV28 and TRBJ2-5; TRBD2 might be the D (5 bases). The germline V gene encodes CDR1 MDHEN and CDR2 SYDVKM. The CDR3 length is 14 residues. Trimming cost V 3 bases and J 2 bases, with 10 bases left between them.

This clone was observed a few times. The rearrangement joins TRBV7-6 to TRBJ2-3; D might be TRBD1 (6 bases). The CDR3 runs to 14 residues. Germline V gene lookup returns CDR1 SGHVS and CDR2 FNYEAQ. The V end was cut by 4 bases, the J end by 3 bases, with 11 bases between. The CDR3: CASSSGQGTDTQYF. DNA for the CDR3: TGTGCCAGCAGCTCCGGTCAGGGGACAGATACGCAGTATTTT.

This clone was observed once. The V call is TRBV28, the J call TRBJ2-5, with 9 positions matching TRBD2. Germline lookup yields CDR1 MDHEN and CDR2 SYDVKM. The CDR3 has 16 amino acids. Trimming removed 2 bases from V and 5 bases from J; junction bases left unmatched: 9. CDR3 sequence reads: CASSLGGAGGFETQYF. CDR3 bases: TGTGCCAGCAGTTTAGGGGGAGCGGGAGGCTTTGAGACCCAGTACTTC.

The CDR3: CASSVSRHMNTEAFF. In DNA, the CDR3 is TGTGCCAGCAGCGTTTCCAGGCACATGAACACTGAAGCTTTCTTT. This chain connects TRBV11-2 to TRBJ1-1; D not certain. Germline V gene lookup returns CDR1 SGHAT and CDR2 FQNNGV. Trimming removed 5 bases from V and 0 bases from J, with 13 bases in between. The length of the CDR3 is 15 residues.

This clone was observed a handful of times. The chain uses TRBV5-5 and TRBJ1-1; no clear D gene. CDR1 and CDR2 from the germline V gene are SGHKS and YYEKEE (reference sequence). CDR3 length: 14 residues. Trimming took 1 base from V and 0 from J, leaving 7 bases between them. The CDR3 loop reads CASSLQRMNTEAFF. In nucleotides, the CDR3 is TGTGCCAGCAGCTTGCAGAGGATGAACACTGAAGCTTTCTTT.